A selection of T cell receptor beta chains follows, all from one sample in a study of Ad26.COV2.S vaccination and SARS-CoV-2 variants. Assay: immunoSEQ multiplex PCR; the TCRdb copy retains only in-frame clones and omits some. This sample has under 300,000 clones, with around 90% found just once. The sample in question was peripheral blood, obtained in a trial of Ad26.COV2.S vaccine versus placebo. The receptors shown here come from a person aged 18-65 years who received the Ad26.COV2.S COVID-19 vaccine or a placebo. Each CDR3 is given with its conserved first and last residue. A D gene is named only where the DNA matches it firmly. Clone sizes are given selectively: once, few, many, or a class where the clone is expanded.

v_call	j_call	clone_size	d_call	cdr3_aa	cdr3_nt
TRBV12-3/TRBV12-4	TRBJ1-1	NA	NA	CASSQTVLYEAFF	TGTGCCAGCAGTCAGACAGTACTATATGAAGCTTTCTTT
TRBV18	TRBJ2-1	NA	NA	CASSPRRGHEQFF	TGTGCCAGCTCACCGCGCAGGGGCCATGAGCAGTTCTTC
TRBV7-9	TRBJ1-1	NA	TRBD1	CASSSSGGTEAFF	TGTGCCAGCAGCTCATCAGGGGGCACTGAAGCTTTCTTT
TRBV12-3/TRBV12-4	TRBJ2-4	NA	NA	CASSLGRRNIQYF	TGTGCCAGCAGCCTAGGACGGCGAAACATTCAGTACTTC
TRBV5-5	TRBJ1-5	few	NA	CASSLGTISNQPQHF	TGTGCCAGCAGCTTGGGGACAATCAGCAATCAGCCCCAGCATTTT
TRBV3-1/TRBV3-2	TRBJ1-2	NA	NA	CASSQEATIQTNYGYTF	TGTGCCAGCAGCCAGGAGGCAACGATCCAGACTAACTATGGCTACACCTTC
TRBV18	TRBJ2-3	NA	NA	CASSPTSSTDTQYF	TGTGCCAGCTCACCAACCTCTAGCACAGATACGCAGTATTTT
TRBV19	TRBJ2-7	NA	NA	CASSIGGGIYEQYF	TGTGCCAGTAGTATAGGAGGAGGGATCTACGAGCAGTACTTC
TRBV4-3	TRBJ1-1	NA	NA	CASSQNPTVPNTEAFF	TGCGCCAGCAGCCAAAACCCGACAGTCCCCAACACTGAAGCTTTCTTT
TRBV6-6	TRBJ1-1	NA	NA	CASRIINTEAFF	TGTGCCAGCAGGATAATTAACACTGAAGCTTTCTTT
TRBV4-1	TRBJ1-2	NA	NA	CASSQVLLRHSGNYGYTF	TGCGCCAGCAGCCAAGTCCTTTTGAGGCACAGCGGGAACTATGGCTACACCTTC
TRBV12-3/TRBV12-4	TRBJ1-6	NA	NA	CASSSREVSPLHF	TGTGCCAGCTCCTCGCGTGAGGTTTCACCCCTCCACTTT
TRBV5-1	TRBJ2-7	NA	TRBD2	CASSFTRGGPDEQYF	TGCGCCAGCAGCTTCACCCGGGGGGGGCCCGACGAGCAGTACTTC
TRBV6-2/TRBV6-3	TRBJ2-4	NA	TRBD1	CASSYRQGPKNIQYF	TGTGCCAGCAGTTACCGACAGGGACCCAAAAACATTCAGTACTTC
TRBV7-2	TRBJ2-2	NA	TRBD2	CASSLEAIASGATGELFF	TGTGCCAGCAGCTTAGAGGCTATTGCTAGCGGAGCTACCGGGGAGCTGTTTTTT
TRBV6-5	TRBJ2-1	NA	TRBD1	CASGPRGQSYNEQFF	TGTGCCAGCGGCCCCAGGGGACAGTCCTACAATGAGCAGTTCTTC